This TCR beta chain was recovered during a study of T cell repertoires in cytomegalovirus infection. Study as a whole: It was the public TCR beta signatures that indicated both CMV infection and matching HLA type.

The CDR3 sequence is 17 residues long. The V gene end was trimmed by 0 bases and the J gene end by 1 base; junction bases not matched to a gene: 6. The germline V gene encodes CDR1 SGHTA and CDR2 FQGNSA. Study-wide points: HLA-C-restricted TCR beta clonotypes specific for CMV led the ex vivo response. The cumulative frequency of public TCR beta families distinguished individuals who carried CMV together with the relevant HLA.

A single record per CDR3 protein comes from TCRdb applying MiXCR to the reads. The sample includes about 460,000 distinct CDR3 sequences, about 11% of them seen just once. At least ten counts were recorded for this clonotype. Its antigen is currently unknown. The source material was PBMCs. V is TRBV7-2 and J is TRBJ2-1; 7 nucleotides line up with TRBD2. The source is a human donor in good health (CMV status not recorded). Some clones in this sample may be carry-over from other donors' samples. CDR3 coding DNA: TGTGCCAGCAGCTTAGCGATGGGCGGGGGTTCCTACAATGAGCAGTTCTTC. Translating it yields CASSLAMGGGSYNEQFF. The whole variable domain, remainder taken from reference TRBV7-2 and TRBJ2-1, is GAGVSQSPSNKVTEKGKDVELRCDPISGHTALYWYRQSLGQGLEFLIYFQGNSAPDKSGLPSDRFSAERTGGSVSTLTIQRTQQEDSAVYLCASSLAMGGGSYNEQFFGPGTRLTVL.